The clone carrying this T cell receptor (beta chain) was counted only a few times. Its antigen remains unknown. Expressed TCRB transcripts were sequenced, since all the RNA that had been isolated was reverse transcribed. TCRdb's table, derived via immunoSEQ multiplex PCR, lists solely in-frame clones and lacks some. The sample holds a few hundred thousand clones; roughly 10% are singletons and the top ten take more than 0.015%. The CDR3 contains 14 residues. CDR1 is KGHSH, CDR2 LQKENI, per germline. With 4 bases removed from V and 5 bases from J, the gap between germline ends came to 11 bases. This entry comes from a study of beta chain features in type 1 diabetes. Study-wide results and limits: Among patients with Type 1 diabetes, TCRB CDR3s were moderately but significantly shorter in every one of the four CD4+ subsets.

This sequence was found in a man younger than 45 with type 1 diabetes. The chain carries TRBV18 and TRBJ1-4, with no clear D. The sample consisted of naive CD4+ T cells from blood. The CDR3 nucleotides read TGTGCCAGCTCACGGTCAGGAACGAATGAAAAACTGTTTTTT. This gives the protein CASSRSGTNEKLFF.